The rows below give T cell receptor beta chains drawn from one sample of a study of Graves' ophthalmopathy and Graves' hyperthyroidism. A single record per CDR3 protein comes from TCRdb applying MiXCR to the multiplex PCR reads. The profile covers 450,000 to 600,000 distinct CDR3 sequences, with approximately 35% appearing a single time and about 4% taken by the ten largest. Sequenced material: peripheral blood or thyroid tissue (not recorded which). The receptor source for this set is an adult man with Graves' hyperthyroidism. Each CDR3 is given with its conserved first and last residue. Each record gives: CDR3 DNA, CDR3 protein, J gene, D gene, V gene, clone size, CDR3 length. The D gene is left open where the match is weak. Size values are once, few and many counts, or a class for expanded clones, and some rows have none.

TGTGCCAGCAGCTTACGATACGAAAAACTGTTTTTT CASSLRYEKLFF TRBJ1-4 - TRBV11-2 - 12
TGTGCCAGCAGCTTAATCTCGGCGGCAGGGGGGTCCTATAATTCACCCCTCCACTTT CASSLISAAGGSYNSPLHF TRBJ1-6 TRBD1 TRBV7-9 many 19
TGTGCCAGTAGGGTGACAGGCTACAATGAGCAGTACTTC CASRVTGYNEQYF TRBJ2-7 - TRBV19 - 13
TGTGCCAGCAGACAGGCAGACTACGAGCAGTACTTC CASRQADYEQYF TRBJ2-7 - TRBV2 - 12
TGCAGTGCTAGGGGGCAGGGGGCTTATGGCTACACCTTC CSARGQGAYGYTF TRBJ1-2 TRBD1 TRBV20-1 few 13
TGTGCCAGCAGTGAACTGTCGGGACAGTACTTC CASSELSGQYF TRBJ2-5 - TRBV25-1 - 11
TGTGCCAGCAGCTTAGTAGGCGGGCCAGGGTACGAGCAGTACTTC CASSLVGGPGYEQYF TRBJ2-7 - TRBV7-9 - 15
TGTGCCAGCAGGAGCGGGAGCCCCCGCAATGAGCAGTTCTTC CASRSGSPRNEQFF TRBJ2-1 TRBD2 TRBV2 - 14
TGTGCCACCAGTGAAAGGGGCCTGAATCAGCCCCAGCATTTT CATSERGLNQPQHF TRBJ1-5 - TRBV24-1 few 14
TGTGCCAGCAGTGAGGGACTAGCGGGGGCCGACTGGTTCGAGCAGTACTTC CASSEGLAGADWFEQYF TRBJ2-7 TRBD2 TRBV2 many 17
TGCAGTGCTATAGAGGGGAGGGGATCCTACGAGCAGTACTTC CSAIEGRGSYEQYF TRBJ2-7 TRBD2 TRBV20-1 - 14
TGTGCCAGCAGTCCCCGGGTACGGGGGTTTGACACCGGGGAGCTGTTTTTT CASSPRVRGFDTGELFF TRBJ2-2 - TRBV27 few 17
TGTGCCACCAGTGAGCCGACAGGGGAAGACAATGAGCAGTACTTC CATSEPTGEDNEQYF TRBJ2-7 TRBD1 TRBV24-1 - 15
TGTGCCAGCAGCGTAGAAGCGGGACGGTCCTACGAGCAGTACTTC CASSVEAGRSYEQYF TRBJ2-7 TRBD2 TRBV9 - 15
TGTGCCATCAGTGAAAGGGTCCGGGACACCGACCTAAGGATGAACACTGAAGCTTTCTTT CAISERVRDTDLRMNTEAFF TRBJ1-1 - TRBV10-3 - 20
TGTGCCGGTAGTTCTTCCGGGGAGCTGTTTTTT CAGSSSGELFF TRBJ2-2 - TRBV19 - 11
TGTGCCAGCAGCTTAGAAATAGGGCGGGGTGCCGAGCAGTACTTC CASSLEIGRGAEQYF TRBJ2-7 - TRBV7-6 few 15
TGTGCCAGTAGTATAGTATCCCGGGCGAAGGAGCCCCAGCATTTT CASSIVSRAKEPQHF TRBJ1-5 - TRBV19 - 15
TGCAGCGTTGCAGCGGGAGAGGCCCACGAGCAGTACTTC CSVAAGEAHEQYF TRBJ2-7 TRBD2 TRBV29-1 - 13
TGTGCCAGCAGCCGGGGGGTTAAGTCCCAGGAGACCCAGTACTTC CASSRGVKSQETQYF TRBJ2-5 TRBD2 TRBV7-2 many 15
TGTGCCAGCAGTTACGACGACAGGGGGCGGAACACTGAAGCTTTCTTT CASSYDDRGRNTEAFF TRBJ1-1 TRBD1 TRBV6-5 many 16
TGCGCCAGCAGTTCGACCGACGGCGACTCTGGAAACACCATATATTTT CASSSTDGDSGNTIYF TRBJ1-3 - TRBV5-1 - 16
TGTGCCAGCAGCCCGTCCGGGACGAGAGCTAATGAAAAACTGTTTTTT CASSPSGTRANEKLFF TRBJ1-4 - TRBV4-1 - 16
TGTGCCAGTAGTCCCGGGACAGGAATGAGCTCCTACGAGCAGTACTTC CASSPGTGMSSYEQYF TRBJ2-7 TRBD1 TRBV19 many 16